The next 12 T cell receptor beta chains were all read from a single sample in a study of CD8+ T cells in alopecia areata. The authors extracted RNA and reverse transcribed it into cDNA as the sequencing template. Clones were sequenced by immunoSEQ multiplex PCR, and TCRdb holds only the in-frame ones, with some missing. The sample yields 150,000 to 200,000 clones, less than 65% seen once. Treatment of the sample: oral pan-JAK inhibitor, 5-10 mg twice daily. Sequences were derived from CD4+ T cells sorted from blood, sampled at week 24, from a patient treated with tofacitinib. The source of these receptors is a human donor with alopecia areata.

This clone has more than one count but fewer than ten. V and J are TRBV29-1 and TRBJ1-1; 7 nucleotides agree with TRBD1. Germline lookup yields CDR1 SQVTM and CDR2 ANQGSEA. The CDR3 has 13 residues. V shed 7 bases and J 1 base; nucleotides not matched to a gene: 6. The CDR3 sequence is CSADRDGNTEAFF. In DNA, the CDR3 is TGCAGCGCCGACAGGGATGGGAACACTGAAGCTTTCTTT. Complete variable domain (other parts from reference TRBV29-1 and TRBJ1-1): SAVISQKPSRDICQRGTSLTIQCQVDSQVTMMFWYRQQPGQSLTLIATANQGSEATYESGFVIDKFPISRPNLTFSTLTVSNMSPEDSSIYLCSADRDGNTEAFFGQGTRLTVV.

The rearrangement joins TRBV15 to TRBJ2-3; D remains unclear. V shed 4 bases and J shed 1 base, with 12 bases lying between them. The CDR3 totals 15 residues. Germline CDR1 reads LNHNV; CDR2 reads YYDKDF (reference sequence). The CDR3 region has the DNA TGTGCCACCAGCACATTGCTTGGGGGCACAGATACGCAGTATTTT. It encodes CATSTLLGGTDTQYF.

In regard to this clone: At one of its ends the junction is not consistent with the germline gene, which may arise from a read error. The V and J genes are TRBV5-6 and TRBJ1-2, with 7 bases lining up with TRBD1. Germline-derived CDR1 and CDR2 are SGHDT and YYEEEE. There are 13 residues in the CDR3. This chain's CDR3 is CATSSGQYYGYTF. CDR3 sequence (DNA): TGTGCCACCAGCTCGGGACAGTACTATGGCTACACCTTC. The complete variable domain, with remaining parts taken from reference TRBV5-6 and TRBJ1-2, reads DAGVTQSPTHLIKTRGQQVTLRCSPKSGHDTVSWYQQALGQGPQFIFQYYEEEERQRGNFPDRFSGHQFPNYSSELNVNALLLGDSALYLCATSSGQYYGYTFGSGTRLTVV.

This clone was counted ten times or more. The chain carries TRBV4-3 and TRBJ2-7; 8 bases match TRBD1. The germline V gene encodes CDR1 LGHNA and CDR2 YSLEER. The CDR3 has 15 residues. V lost 3 bases and J lost 3; bases outside the gene matches: 7. The CDR3 reads CASSHTRQGNYEQYF. Written as DNA, the CDR3 is TGCGCCAGCAGCCATACAAGACAGGGGAACTACGAGCAGTACTTC.

V is TRBV25-1 and J is TRBJ2-5; TRBD1 aligns across 7 bases. The length of the CDR3 is 15 residues. V lost 2 bases and J lost 2; bases outside the gene matches: 5. The germline gives CDR1 MGHDK, CDR2 SYGVNS. CDR3 nucleotide sequence: TGTGCCAGCAGTGAAGGGACAGTGAGGCAAGAGACCCAGTACTTC. Its protein product is CASSEGTVRQETQYF. Full variable domain (remainder filled in from reference TRBV25-1 and TRBJ2-5): EADIYQTPRYLVIGTGKKITLECSQTMGHDKMYWYQQDPGMELHLIHYSYGVNSTEKGDLSSESTVSRIRTEHFPLTLESARPSHTSQYLCASSEGTVRQETQYFGPGTRLLVL.

The J gene is TRBJ1-5, the V gene TRBV30; 7 bases are shared with TRBD1. CDR3 length equals 14 residues. CDR1 and CDR2 from the germline V gene are GTSNPN and SVGIG (reference sequence). The junction had 4 bases not matched to a gene; V was cut back by 1 base and J by 4 bases. CDR3 sequence reads: CAWSGDRVNQPQHF. DNA for the CDR3: TGTGCCTGGAGTGGAGACAGGGTAAATCAGCCCCAGCATTTT.

This chain links TRBV6-1 with TRBJ1-5, with unresolved D. The CDR3 runs 12 residues. With 3 bases removed from V and 9 bases from J, the gap between germline ends came to 9 bases. The germline CDR1 and CDR2 sequences are MNHNS and SASEGT. The CDR3 nucleotides are TGTGCCAGCAGTGATTCCGCCAGGCCCCAGCATTTT. Protein product: CASSDSARPQHF.

The CDR3 is CATSRSWGGAQQETQYF. CDR3 nucleotides: TGTGCCACCAGCAGAAGTTGGGGGGGAGCCCAGCAAGAGACCCAGTACTTC. This sequence joins TRBV15 and TRBJ2-5, with 7 positions matching TRBD2. Germline-derived CDR1 and CDR2 are LNHNV and YYDKDF (reference sequence). Germline trimming cut 2 bases from V and 2 bases from J; bases unmatched to any gene: 11. The CDR3 is made up of 17 amino acids. Complete variable domain (other parts from reference TRBV15 and TRBJ2-5): DAMVIQNPRYQVTQFGKPVTLSCSQTLNHNVMYWYQQKSSQAPKLLFHYYDKDFNNEADTPDNFQSRRPNTSFCFLDIRSPGLGDTAMYLCATSRSWGGAQQETQYFGPGTRLLVL.

This chain connects TRBV6-4 to TRBJ1-5; D unresolved. The germline CDR1 and CDR2 sequences are MRHNA and SNTAGT. The CDR3 consists of 13 residues. Between the trimmed V and J ends, which lost 6 bases and 5 bases, there was a span of 11 bases. This chain's CDR3 is CASSPQRDQPQHF. The CDR3, as DNA: TGTGCCAGCAGCCCCCAGAGGGATCAGCCCCAGCATTTT.

The chain is built from TRBV7-8 and TRBJ2-1, with D perhaps matching TRBD1 or TRBD2 (5 bases each). CDR1 and CDR2 (germline): SGHVS, FQNEAQ. The CDR3 covers 15 residues. V was pared by 5 bases and J by 6 bases, with 17 bases between. The CDR3 DNA follows: TGTGCCAGCAGCCCTCCGGGGCTACTGGGCAATGAGCAGTTCTTC. It encodes CASSPPGLLGNEQFF.

The gene calls are TRBV10-3 and TRBJ2-1; TRBD2 matches 8 bases. The V and J ends lost 4 bases and 7 bases, in that order; junction bases with no gene match: 0. Germline V lookup: CDR1 ENHRY, CDR2 SYGVKD. The CDR3 is 12 residues long. CDR3 in amino acids: CAISGLANEQFF. For the CDR3, the DNA is TGTGCCATCAGTGGACTAGCGAATGAGCAGTTCTTC.

This clone was observed a single time. The rearrangement joins TRBV5-6 to TRBJ1-2; D is uncertain. The V end was cut by 0 bases, the J end by 5 bases, with 11 bases between. This CDR3 is built from 14 residues. Germline assignment: CDR1 SGHDT and CDR2 YYEEEE. The CDR3: CASSLATAPYGYTF. DNA of the CDR3: TGTGCCAGCAGCTTGGCAACGGCCCCGTATGGCTACACCTTC.